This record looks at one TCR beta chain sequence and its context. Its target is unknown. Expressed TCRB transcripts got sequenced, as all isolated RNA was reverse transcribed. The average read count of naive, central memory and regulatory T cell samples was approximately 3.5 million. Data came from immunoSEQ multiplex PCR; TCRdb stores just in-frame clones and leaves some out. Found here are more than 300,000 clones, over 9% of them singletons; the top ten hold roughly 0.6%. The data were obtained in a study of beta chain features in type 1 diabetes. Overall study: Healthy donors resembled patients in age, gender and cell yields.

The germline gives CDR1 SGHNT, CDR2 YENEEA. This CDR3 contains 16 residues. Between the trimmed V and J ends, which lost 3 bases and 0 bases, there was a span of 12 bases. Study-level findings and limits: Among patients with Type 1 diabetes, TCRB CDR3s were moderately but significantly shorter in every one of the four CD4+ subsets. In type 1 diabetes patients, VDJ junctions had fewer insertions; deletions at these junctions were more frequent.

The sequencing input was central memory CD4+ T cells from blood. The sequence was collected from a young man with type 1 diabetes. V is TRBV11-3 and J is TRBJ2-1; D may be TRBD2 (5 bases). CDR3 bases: TGTGCCAGCAGCTTTAGCGCGAACCCCTCCTACAATGAGCAGTTCTTC. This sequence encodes CASSFSANPSYNEQFF.